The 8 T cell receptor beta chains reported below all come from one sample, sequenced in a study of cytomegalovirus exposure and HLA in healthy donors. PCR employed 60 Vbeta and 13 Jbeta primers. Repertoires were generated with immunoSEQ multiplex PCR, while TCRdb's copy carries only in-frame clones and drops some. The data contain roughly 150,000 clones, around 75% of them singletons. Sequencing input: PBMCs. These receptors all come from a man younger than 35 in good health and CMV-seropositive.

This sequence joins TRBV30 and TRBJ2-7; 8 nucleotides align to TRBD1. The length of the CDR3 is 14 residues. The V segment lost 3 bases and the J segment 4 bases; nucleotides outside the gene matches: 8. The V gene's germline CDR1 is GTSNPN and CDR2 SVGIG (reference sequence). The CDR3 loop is CAWREPGTGYEQYF. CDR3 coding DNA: TGTGCCTGGAGGGAACCCGGGACAGGTTACGAGCAGTACTTC.

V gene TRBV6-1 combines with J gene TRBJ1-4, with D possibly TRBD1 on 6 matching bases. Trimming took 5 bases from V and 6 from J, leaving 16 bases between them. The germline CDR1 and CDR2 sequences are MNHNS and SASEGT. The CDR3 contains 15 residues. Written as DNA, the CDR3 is TGTGCCAGCAGTCGCGGTATTGCAGGGGATGAAAAACTGTTTTTT. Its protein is CASSRGIAGDEKLFF.

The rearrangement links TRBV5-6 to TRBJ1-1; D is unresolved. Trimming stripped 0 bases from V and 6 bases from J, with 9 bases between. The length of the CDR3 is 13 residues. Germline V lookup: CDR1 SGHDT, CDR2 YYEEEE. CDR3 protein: CASSLAVAAEAFF. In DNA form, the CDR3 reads TGTGCCAGCAGCTTGGCGGTAGCAGCTGAAGCTTTCTTT.

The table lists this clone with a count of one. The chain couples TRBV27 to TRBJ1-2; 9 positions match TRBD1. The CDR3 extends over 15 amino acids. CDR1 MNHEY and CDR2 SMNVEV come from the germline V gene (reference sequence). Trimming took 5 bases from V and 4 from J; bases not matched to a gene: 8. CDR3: CASSPGGDRVYGYTF. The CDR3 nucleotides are TGTGCCAGCAGTCCGGGGGGGGACAGGGTCTATGGCTACACCTTC.

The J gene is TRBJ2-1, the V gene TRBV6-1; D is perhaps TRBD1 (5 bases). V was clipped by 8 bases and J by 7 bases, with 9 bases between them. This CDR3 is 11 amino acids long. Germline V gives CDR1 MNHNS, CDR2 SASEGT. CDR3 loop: CASGRVNEQFF. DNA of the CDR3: TGTGCCAGCGGCAGGGTGAATGAGCAGTTCTTC.

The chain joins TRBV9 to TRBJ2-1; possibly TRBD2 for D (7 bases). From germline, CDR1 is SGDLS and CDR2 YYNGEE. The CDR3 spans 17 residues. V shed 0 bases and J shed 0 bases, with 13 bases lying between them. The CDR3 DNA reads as TGTGCCAGCAGCGTAGGGGGGGGCGGGGGCTCCTACAATGAGCAGTTCTTC. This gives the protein CASSVGGGGGSYNEQFF.

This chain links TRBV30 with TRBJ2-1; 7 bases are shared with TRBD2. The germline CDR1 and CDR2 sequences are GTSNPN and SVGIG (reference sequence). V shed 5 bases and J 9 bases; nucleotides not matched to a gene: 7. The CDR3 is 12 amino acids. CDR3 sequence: CAWGGRTCEQFF. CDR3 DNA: TGTGCCTGGGGCGGGAGAACCTGTGAGCAGTTCTTC. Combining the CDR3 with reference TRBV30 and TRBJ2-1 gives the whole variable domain SQTIHQWPATLVQPVGSPLSLECTVEGTSNPNLYWYRQAAGRGLQLLFYSVGIGQISSEVPQNLSASRPQDRQFILSSKKLLLSDSGFYLCAWGGRTCEQFFGPGTRLTVL.

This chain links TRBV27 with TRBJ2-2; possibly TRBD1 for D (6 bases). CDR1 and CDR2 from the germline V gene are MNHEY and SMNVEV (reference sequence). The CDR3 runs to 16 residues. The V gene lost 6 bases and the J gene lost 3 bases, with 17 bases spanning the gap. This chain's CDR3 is CASRKQGFGDTGELFF. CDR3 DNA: TGTGCCAGCAGAAAACAGGGATTCGGGGACACCGGGGAGCTGTTTTTT.